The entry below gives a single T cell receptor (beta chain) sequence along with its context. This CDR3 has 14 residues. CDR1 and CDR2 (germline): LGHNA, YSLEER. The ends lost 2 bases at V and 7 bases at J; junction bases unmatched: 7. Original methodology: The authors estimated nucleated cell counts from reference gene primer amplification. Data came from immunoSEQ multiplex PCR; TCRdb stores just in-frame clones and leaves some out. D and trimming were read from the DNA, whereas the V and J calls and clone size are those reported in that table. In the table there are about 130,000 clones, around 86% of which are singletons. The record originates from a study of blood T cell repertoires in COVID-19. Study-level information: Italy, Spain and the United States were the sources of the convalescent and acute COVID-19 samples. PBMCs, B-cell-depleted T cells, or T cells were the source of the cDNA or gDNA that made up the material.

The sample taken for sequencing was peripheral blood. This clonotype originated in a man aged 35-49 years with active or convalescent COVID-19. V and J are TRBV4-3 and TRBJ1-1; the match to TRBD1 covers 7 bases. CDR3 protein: CASSQIARGSEAFF. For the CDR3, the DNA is TGCGCCAGCAGCCAAATCGCCAGGGGGAGTGAAGCTTTCTTT.